A selection of T cell receptor beta chains follows, all from one sample in a study of shared clonotypes between healthy human individuals. TCRdb keeps only in-frame clones here, not all; method: immunoSEQ multiplex PCR. The data contain 2 million to 3 million clones, 80% to 95% of them singletons. Sequencing input: naive CD4+ T cells from PBMCs. These receptors originate from a young man in good health. Some clones in this sample may be carry-over from other donors' samples. CDR3s include the opening cysteine and the closing phenylalanine or tryptophan. Fields, in order: J gene, CDR3 length, D gene, V gene, CDR3 DNA, CDR3 protein. D genes are given only for firm matches.

TRBJ2-2	17	TRBD2	TRBV5-1	TGCGCCAGCAGCTCAGGGACTAGCGGGTGGAACACCGGGGAGCTGTTTTTT	CASSSGTSGWNTGELFF
TRBJ1-5	20	NA	TRBV5-5	TGTGCCAGCAGCCCGGTCCCATGGTCCGATTCTGGCTTCGGCAATCAGCCCCAGCATTTT	CASSPVPWSDSGFGNQPQHF
TRBJ2-5	13	TRBD2	TRBV5-1	TGCGCCAGCAGCCCCTCGGGGGGAGAGACCCAGTACTTC	CASSPSGGETQYF
TRBJ2-1	16	TRBD1	TRBV5-1	TGCGCCAGCAGCGGACGGACAGGGGGGTCCTACAATGAGCAGTTCTTC	CASSGRTGGSYNEQFF
TRBJ2-7	13	NA	TRBV5-1	TGCGCCAGCAGCGGACTACAGGGATACGAGCAGTACTTC	CASSGLQGYEQYF
TRBJ2-2	14	TRBD1	TRBV9	TGTGCCAGCAGCATACAGGGGTCGGTAGGGGAGCTGTTTTTT	CASSIQGSVGELFF
TRBJ2-7	13	NA	TRBV21-1	TGTGCCAGCAGCAATGGGAGCTCCTACGAGCAGTACTTC	CASSNGSSYEQYF
TRBJ2-1	16	TRBD1	TRBV30	TGTGCCTGGAGTCATTCCGGGACAGGTTTTTACAATGAGCAGTTCTTC	CAWSHSGTGFYNEQFF
TRBJ1-5	14	NA	TRBV5-4	TGTGCCAGCAGCTCCTCAGGGGTGGATCAGCCCCAGCATTTT	CASSSSGVDQPQHF
TRBJ1-5	13	TRBD1	TRBV30	TGTGCCTGGATGTCGGACAGGGGGGAGCCCCAGCATTTT	CAWMSDRGEPQHF
TRBJ2-3	16	NA	TRBV5-4	TGTGCCAGCAGCTTGGAATTGTCAGGGGCGGGTGATACGCAGTATTTT	CASSLELSGAGDTQYF
TRBJ2-7	16	TRBD1	TRBV14	TGTGCCAGCAGCCAAGACCGCAGGGGGTATGACTACGAGCAGTACTTC	CASSQDRRGYDYEQYF
TRBJ1-2	16	NA	TRBV27	TGTGCCAGCAGTTCCCCCCAGGGAATGGGAAACTATGGCTACACCTTC	CASSSPQGMGNYGYTF